One TCR beta chain is described in this entry. The antigen this receptor binds is unknown. Per-base quality was not reported, and no clone a single base away is much larger than it. The data were obtained in a study of identical twins (dated by TCRdb to 2016 to 2017). Context from the whole study: The study deep-sequenced TCR alpha and beta repertoires from monozygotic twins, unrelated adults of various ages and cord blood to test whether fetal clonotypes persist. To rule out contamination, replicate twin experiments were performed at different times with different library preparation protocols. The investigation overall reported the following: In monozygotic twins, recombination models systematically underestimated out-of-frame TCR alpha sharing, but the models matched the sharing seen between unrelated individuals. A weaker excess of twin sharing was found in beta out-of-frame sequences because the signal-to-noise ratio was lowered by fewer shared sequences. Fewer insertions were carried by abundant cord blood beta clonotypes; a weaker similar trend was observed in young adult naive repertoires, while no such trend was observed in memory repertoires. Because the same donors could not be followed over many years, the conclusions relied on cross-sectional statistical analysis. Zero-insertion analyses could be partly confounded by invariant T cells such as MAIT and iNKT, though diverse VJ usage argued against such confounding for most clonotypes. Out-of-frame TCR alpha sequences shared between twins showed an excess of low generation-probability sequences compared with coincidental sharing between unrelated individuals.

Only healthy Caucasian donors were included. The twin cohort consisted of three pairs of female monozygotic twins, all aged roughly 18 to 30 years. Positive isolation kits from Invitrogen were used to isolate CD4+ and CD8+ T cell populations. CDR1 is given as LNHDA and CDR2 as SQIVND, both from the germline V gene (reference sequence). From cysteine to phenylalanine, the CDR3 is 15 amino acids long. The only DNA kept is the CDR3, 45 bases in frame from the first base. At the junction V is shortened by 10 bases and J by 5 bases; bases outside the gene matches: 12. Library creation used 5' RACE. The sample was run on an Illumina HiSeq 2000. Template switching introduced a universal primer binding site; the final cDNA contained a unique molecular identifier, enabling accurate counting of TCR cDNA molecules. Specific primers in the conserved constant-segment region were used to synthesize first-strand cDNA for the TCR alpha and beta chains. To control for contamination, each cDNA library was double barcoded with a SMART-Mk sample barcode plus Illumina barcodes. TruSeq adapter sequences and Illumina sample barcodes were added in two successive PCR steps. Sequencing of the TCR alpha and beta cDNA libraries was done on the Illumina HiSeq platform using custom primers. Under the source paper's analysis protocol: MiGEC processed the raw reads to extract unique molecular identifiers, while MiXCR was used to determine the CDR3 positions. Recombination models were inferred per individual with the repgenHMM and IGoR tools using an EM algorithm. The tcR package in R was used for shared clonotype analysis, with sharing normalized by the product of cloneset sizes. Out-of-frame nonproductive sequences were analyzed to study raw recombination free of thymic and clonal selection effects. TCRdb trimmed the raw reads at Q25, called clones with MiXCR and kept productive beta chains. Every entry covers one CDR3 protein and lists the most common genes and DNA from its rows. TCRdb, rather than the study authors, made the V and J calls. Recorded for this sample are around 490,000 distinct CDR3 sequences; 12% to 15% of them occurred a single time. The ten top clones hold nearly 0.45% of the sample.

Another study also made use of these data, one on yellow fever vaccine responses in identical twins. Drawing on the second study: According to the authors, the vaccine-induced T cell response in identical twins seemed to be partly convergent and partly specific to each individual. In the study, vaccine-responding T cell clones were precisely tracked in identical twins.

This clonotype was sampled from a woman in her late teens or twenties in good health. Sequencing was performed on CD4+ T cells sorted from blood. The chain is made from TRBV19 and TRBJ2-1, and 9 junctional nucleotides match TRBD1. The CDR3 region: CATGGWDRVDNEQFF. The nucleotide sequence is given as TGTGCCACTGGTGGGTGGGACAGGGTAGACAATGAGCAGTTCTTC.